The entry below describes one T cell receptor beta chain. The antigen it binds to is not known. No much larger clone exists at a distance of one base, and base qualities are not known. This sample stems from a study of tumor-infiltrating lymphocytes in primary liver carcinoma (dated by TCRdb to the late 2010s). About the study as a whole: Hepatocellular carcinoma (four) or combined HCC and intrahepatic cholangiocarcinoma (one) was present in the five patients, who were three men and two women aged 30 to 69 years. The tumors of the five patients were staged as T1-T3 N0M0, with maximum diameters ranging from roughly 4 to 10 cm. Each sample produced about 3.5 to 7.13 million productive TCRbeta reads, and read depth showed no significant difference between tissue types. The study combined TCRbeta repertoire sequencing, expression microarrays and whole-exome sequencing across five regions of each liver tumor, with adjacent normal tissue and blood. A total of roughly 35 specimens from 5 patients, comprising some 25 tumor regions, 5 adjacent noncancerous liver tissues and 5 peripheral blood samples, were covered by TCRbeta repertoire sequencing. The 25 or so tumor region samples were profiled with Agilent mRNA microarrays so that TCRbeta repertoire diversity could be related to the local molecular phenotype. Technical replicate repertoires showed high reproducibility, with mean shared-clone rates approximately 0.89 and correlation coefficients above 0.95. General study outcomes and caveats: The study included only four to six patients, and the authors note findings should be validated in a larger study. Repertoire overlap was found to be higher between tumor regions (mean approximately 35%) than between tumor-adjacent (roughly 17%) or tumor-blood (about 14%) pairs, consistent with antigen-driven expansion. Compared with blood, tumors had a significantly larger share of the repertoire taken up by the top 250 clones (p = 0.039). Since the samples were bulk and unsorted, there was no way to compare CD4+ and CD8+ T cell repertoires. Only roughly 8-25% of top clones appeared in all five regions of a tumor, which suggests that tumor-infiltrating T cells are spatially heterogeneous. Because only the TCR beta chain was sequenced and unpaired alpha chains were not captured, true repertoire diversity is likely underestimated.

Total RNA and DNA were co-extracted without cell sorting from around 20-30 mg of bulk tissue using the AllPrep DNA/RNA mini kit. Five patients with histopathologically diagnosed primary liver carcinoma underwent surgical resection in China between 2015 and 2016. At the time of sampling, the patients were treatment-naive and had chronic HBV infection. Five spatially separated regions were sampled per tumor: superior, inferior, left-lateral and right-lateral poles, plus the tumor centre. More than 75% viable tumor cells were found by histology in every tumor sample. Fresh tumor and adjacent tissue pieces were bisected; one half was stored in RNAlater at -80°C, the other sent for histology. Using a constant-region primer and ProtoScript II reverse transcriptase, TCRbeta-specific cDNA was reverse-transcribed from about 0.45 ug total RNA. The TCRbeta libraries were prepared through three rounds of nested multiplex PCR following a slightly modified ARM-PCR procedure. Multiplex TRBV1-TRBV30 forward primers and a Cbeta reverse primer were used in the first two PCR rounds, each of which was run for around 10 cycles. Sample barcodes and Illumina adapters were added in a final 25-cycle PCR with Deep VentR polymerase. Before sequencing, amplicons of 200-500 bp were gel-purified using a QIAquick gel extraction kit. The TCRbeta amplicons were sequenced with 250-bp paired-end reads on an Illumina HiSeq 2500. The original methods were these. Trimmomatic v0.33 was used to quality-trim the reads, and FLASH v1.2.11 was used to merge paired reads so that full CDR3 sequences could be recovered. MiGEC v1.2.1b assigned V, D and J germline segments to the rearranged TCRbeta sequences. Clonotype statistics and Shannon-Wiener diversity indices were calculated with VDJtools v1.0.0. Except for diversity analysis, only the 250 most abundant clonotypes of each sample were used in subsequent analyses to reduce sampling bias. The public reads were reprocessed in TCRdb via fastp at Q25 and MiXCR, keeping in-frame beta chains. Rows are unified per CDR3 protein, each entry keeping the most common DNA and genes. These V and J calls are TCRdb output, not the study's own analysis. In all, the sample holds tens of thousands of distinct CDR3 sequences, and about 73% of those were seen once. The ten largest make up about 26% of the sample.

From its cysteine to its phenylalanine, the CDR3 spans 13 amino acids. CDR3 DNA is the only sequence kept; it has 39 bases, read in frame from the first base. The germline V gene sets CDR1 to SGHNT and CDR2 to YENEEA. The sample was liver tumor tissue from sampling region 2. What the cell subset or site label conveys for this sample: tumor region T2, inferior pole. The V gene is TRBV11-3 and the J gene is TRBJ1-1, with 8 junctional bases fitting TRBD1. The receptor comes from a man aged 40-49 years with primary liver carcinoma and hepatitis B virus infection. The CDR3 protein: CASSLTGGTEAFF. In nucleotides, the sequence is TGTGCTAGTAGCTTAACAGGGGGGACTGAAGCTTTCTTT.